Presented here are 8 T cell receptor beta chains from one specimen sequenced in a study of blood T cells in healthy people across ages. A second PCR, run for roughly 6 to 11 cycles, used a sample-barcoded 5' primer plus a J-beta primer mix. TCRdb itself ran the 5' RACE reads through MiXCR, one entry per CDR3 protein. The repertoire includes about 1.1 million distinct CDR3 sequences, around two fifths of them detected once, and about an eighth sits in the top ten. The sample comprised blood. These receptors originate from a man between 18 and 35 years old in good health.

CDR3 amino acids: CASSQGRADSGYGYTF. The DNA for the CDR3 is TGCGCCAGCAGCCAAGGCCGAGCAGACAGTGGCTATGGCTACACCTTC. This chain joins TRBV4-3 and TRBJ1-2, with D possibly TRBD1 on 5 matching bases. Trimming took 1 base from V and 4 from J, leaving 16 bases between them. The CDR3 contains 16 residues. CDR1 LGHNA and CDR2 YSLEER come from the germline V gene.

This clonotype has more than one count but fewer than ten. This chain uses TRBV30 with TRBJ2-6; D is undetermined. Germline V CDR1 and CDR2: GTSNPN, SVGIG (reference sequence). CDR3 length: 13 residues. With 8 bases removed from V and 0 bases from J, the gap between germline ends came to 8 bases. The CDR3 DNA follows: TGTGCCCTGCGCCTCTCTGGGGCCAACGTCCTGACTTTC. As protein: CALRLSGANVLTF.

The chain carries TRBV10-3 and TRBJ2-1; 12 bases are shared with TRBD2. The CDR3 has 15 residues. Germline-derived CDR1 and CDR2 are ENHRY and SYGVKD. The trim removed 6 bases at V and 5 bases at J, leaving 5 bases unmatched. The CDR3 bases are TGTGCCATCAGAACGACTAGCGGGGGTAACAATGAGCAGTTCTTC. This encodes CAIRTTSGGNNEQFF.

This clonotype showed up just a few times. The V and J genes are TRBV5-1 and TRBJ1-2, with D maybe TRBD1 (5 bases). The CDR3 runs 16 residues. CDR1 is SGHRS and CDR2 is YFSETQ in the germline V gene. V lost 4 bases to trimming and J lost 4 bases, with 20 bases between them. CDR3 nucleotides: TGCGCCAGCAGCCTCGGGGCCATCCCCGCGAGCTATGGCTACACCTTC. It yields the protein CASSLGAIPASYGYTF.

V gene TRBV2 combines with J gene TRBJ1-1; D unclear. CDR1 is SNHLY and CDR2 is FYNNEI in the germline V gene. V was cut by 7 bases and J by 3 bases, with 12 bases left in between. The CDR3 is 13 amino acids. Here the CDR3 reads CASTADMDTEAFF. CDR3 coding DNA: TGTGCCAGCACGGCAGACATGGACACTGAAGCTTTCTTT.

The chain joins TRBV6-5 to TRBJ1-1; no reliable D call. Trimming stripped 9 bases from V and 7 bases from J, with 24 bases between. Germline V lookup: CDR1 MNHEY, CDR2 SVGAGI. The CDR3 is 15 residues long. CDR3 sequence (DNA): TGTGCCAGTAACCCAGAGCGGCGTAACACTGGTGAAGCTTTCTTT. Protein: CASNPERRNTGEAFF.

The CDR3 loop reads CASRAGYTDTQYF. The CDR3 bases are TGTGCCAGCAGAGCGGGATACACAGATACGCAGTATTTT. V usage is TRBV6-5 and J usage is TRBJ2-3; 7 bases fit TRBD2. The CDR3 consists of 13 residues. Germline V gene sequence: CDR1 MNHEY, CDR2 SVGAGI. The V and J ends lost 6 bases and 2 bases, in that order; junction bases with no gene match: 2.

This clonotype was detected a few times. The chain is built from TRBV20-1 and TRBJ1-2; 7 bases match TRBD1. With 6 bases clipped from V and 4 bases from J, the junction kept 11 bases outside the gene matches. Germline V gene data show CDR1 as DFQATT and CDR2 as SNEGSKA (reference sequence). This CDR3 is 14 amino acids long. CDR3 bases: TGCAGTGCCCATCCAGGGACAGCCATCTATGGCTACACCTTC. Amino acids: CSAHPGTAIYGYTF.